This T cell receptor (beta chain) originates from a study of blood T cell repertoires in COVID-19. Turning to the study itself: Sites in the United States, Italy and Spain provided acute and convalescent COVID-19 samples. The cDNA or gDNA used as material had been derived from T cells, B-cell-depleted T cells, or PBMCs.

Original handling: Amplification with reference gene primers provided the estimates of nucleated cell counts. Clones were read by immunoSEQ multiplex PCR, and TCRdb kept only the in-frame ones, dropping some. The D gene and trimming were derived from the DNA, and the V and J assignments and clone size from that table. Of 85,000 to 95,000 clones in the sample, about nine tenths were seen once. Sequenced sample: peripheral blood. This TCR was recovered from a woman in her fifties or sixties in a cohort sampled during active COVID-19.

The CDR3 region has the DNA TGTGCCAGCTCACCGGAGACAGGGGCCTACGAGCAGTACTTC. Amino acid sequence: CASSPETGAYEQYF. V gene TRBV18 combines with J gene TRBJ2-7, with 8 positions matching TRBD1. Germline V gene lookup returns CDR1 KGHSH and CDR2 LQKENI. Trimming cost V 3 bases and J 2 bases; bases outside gene matches: 3. CDR3 size: 14 residues. Supplemented by reference TRBV18 and TRBJ2-7, the full variable domain reads NAGVMQNPRHLVRRRGQEARLRCSPMKGHSHVYWYRQLPEEGLKFMVYLQKENIIDESGMPKERFSAEFPKEGPSILRIQQVVRGDSAAYFCASSPETGAYEQYFGPGTRLTVT.